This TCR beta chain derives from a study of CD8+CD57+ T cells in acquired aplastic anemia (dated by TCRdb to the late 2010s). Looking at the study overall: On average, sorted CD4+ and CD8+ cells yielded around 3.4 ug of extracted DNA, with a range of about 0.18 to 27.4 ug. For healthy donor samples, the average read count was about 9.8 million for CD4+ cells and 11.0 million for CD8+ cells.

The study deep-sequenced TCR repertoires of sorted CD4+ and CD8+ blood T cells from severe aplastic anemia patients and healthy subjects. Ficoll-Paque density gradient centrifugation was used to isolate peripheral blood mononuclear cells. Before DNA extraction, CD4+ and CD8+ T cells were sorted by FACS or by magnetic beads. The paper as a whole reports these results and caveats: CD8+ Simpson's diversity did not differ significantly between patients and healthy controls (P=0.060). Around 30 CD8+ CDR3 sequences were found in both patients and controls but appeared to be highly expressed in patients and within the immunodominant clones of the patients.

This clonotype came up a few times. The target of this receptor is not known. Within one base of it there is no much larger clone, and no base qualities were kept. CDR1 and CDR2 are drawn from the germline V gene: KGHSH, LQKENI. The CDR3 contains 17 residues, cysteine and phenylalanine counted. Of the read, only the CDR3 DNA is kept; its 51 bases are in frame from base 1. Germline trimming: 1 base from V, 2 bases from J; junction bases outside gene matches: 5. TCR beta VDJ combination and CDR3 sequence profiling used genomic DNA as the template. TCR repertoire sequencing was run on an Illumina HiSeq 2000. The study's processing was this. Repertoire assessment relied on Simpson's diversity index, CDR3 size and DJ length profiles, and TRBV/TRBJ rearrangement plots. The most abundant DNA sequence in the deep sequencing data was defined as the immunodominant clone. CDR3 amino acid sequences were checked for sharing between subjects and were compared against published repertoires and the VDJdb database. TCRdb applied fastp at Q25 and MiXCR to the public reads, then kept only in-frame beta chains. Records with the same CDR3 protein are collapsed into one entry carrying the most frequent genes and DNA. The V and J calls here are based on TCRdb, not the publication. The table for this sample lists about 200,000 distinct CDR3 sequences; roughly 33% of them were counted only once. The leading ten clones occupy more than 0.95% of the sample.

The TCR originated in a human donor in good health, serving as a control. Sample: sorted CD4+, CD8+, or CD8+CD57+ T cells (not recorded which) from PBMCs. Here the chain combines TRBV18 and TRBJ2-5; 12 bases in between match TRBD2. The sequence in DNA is TGTGCCAGCTCACCACGGTGGACTAGCGGGGAACAAGAGACCCAGTACTTC. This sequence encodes CASSPRWTSGEQETQYF.